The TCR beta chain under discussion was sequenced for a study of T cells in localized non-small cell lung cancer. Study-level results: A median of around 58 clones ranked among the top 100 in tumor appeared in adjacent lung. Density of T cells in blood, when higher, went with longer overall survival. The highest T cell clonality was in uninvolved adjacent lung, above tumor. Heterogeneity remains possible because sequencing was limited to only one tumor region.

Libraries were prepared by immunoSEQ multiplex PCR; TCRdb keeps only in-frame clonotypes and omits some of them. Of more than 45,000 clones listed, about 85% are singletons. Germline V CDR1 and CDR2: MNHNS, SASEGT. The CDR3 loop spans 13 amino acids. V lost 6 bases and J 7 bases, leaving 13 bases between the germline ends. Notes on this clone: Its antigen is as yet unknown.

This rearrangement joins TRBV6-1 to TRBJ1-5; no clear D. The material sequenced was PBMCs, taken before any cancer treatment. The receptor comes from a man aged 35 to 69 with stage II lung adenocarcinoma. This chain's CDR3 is CASSSSTGQPQHF. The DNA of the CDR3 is TGTGCCAGCAGCTCTTCAACGGGACAGCCCCAGCATTTT.